This record looks at one T cell receptor (beta chain) sequence and its context. Its target antigen remains unknown. Per-nucleotide qualities are absent, and no much larger clonotype sits a single base away. To prepare the library, the immunoSEQ multiplex PCR assay was applied. About 10^5 TCR templates per sample were assayed on the deep sequencing platform. Genomic DNA extracted from sorted T cells was used for TCRbeta CDR3 sequencing. The study's processing was this. The R programming language was used for clonal analysis of TCRbeta CDR3 data. Alloreactive CD4+ and CD8+ clones were defined by comparing unstimulated samples with post-reaction CFSE-low samples. Regulatory or non-regulatory origin was assigned to alloreactive CD4+ clones by matching of sequences to sorted unstimulated Treg and non-Treg repertoires. TCRdb mirrors the immuneACCESS table, restricted to in-frame sequences. Some clones are absent from its copies; in checked studies, under half trace to an unresolved V gene, and the reason for the others is unknown. From that table come the V and J calls and clone size; the DNA was used to work out D and trimming. This sample is represented by 70,000 or so clones; roughly 89% of them were singletons. The top ten clones comprise about 27% of the sample.

These data belong to a study of siplizumab effects on memory and regulatory T cells (dated by TCRdb to between 2017 and 2020). Looking at the study overall: The effect of the anti-CD2 antibody siplizumab on alloreactive T-cell subsets was examined in allogeneic mixed lymphocyte reactions constructed from human PBMCs.

The trim is 0 bases for V and 1 base for J, with a gap of 4 bases between the germline ends. From cysteine to phenylalanine, the CDR3 is 13 amino acids long. Just the 39-base CDR3 DNA is kept, in frame starting at base 1. The germline V gene specifies SGDLS as CDR1 and YYNGEE as CDR2. Study-wide conclusions, independent of this receptor: Greater diversity appeared to be present in unstimulated naive T cells than in memory T cells, and a substantial contribution to the alloresponse seemed to be made by naive cells. Because sequences below about 10^-5 frequency were poorly captured, only a minor fraction of alloreactive clones could be mapped to unstimulated subsets. Among mappable alloreactive CD4+ clones, the Treg-derived fraction averaged approximately 69% with siplizumab versus about 25% in control reactions. The cumulative frequency of alloreactive sequences that could be traced back to unstimulated CD4+ memory T cells was significantly reduced by siplizumab. Roughly 80-96% of proliferating CD4+ or CD8+ clones could not be assigned a naive or memory phenotype. Whether proliferating Tregs from siplizumab cultures were suppressive was not functionally confirmed.

Sorted unstimulated T cells and proliferating T cells recovered from mixed lymphocyte reactions were subjected to TCRbeta CDR3 sequencing. Fresh whole blood from approximately ten HLA-typed healthy donors was used to isolate PBMCs. The receptor was derived from a human donor in good health. The sample taken for sequencing was CD8+ T cells sorted from blood. This receptor chain uses TRBV9 and TRBJ1-1, with the identity of the D gene unclear. The bases are TGTGCCAGCAGCGTAGTGAAGAACACTGAAGCTTTCTTT. The translation is CASSVVKNTEAFF. When the CDR3 is completed using the reference TRBV9 and TRBJ1-1 genes on either side, the full variable domain is DSGVTQTPKHLITATGQRVTLRCSPRSGDLSVYWYQQSLDQGLQFLIQYYNGEERAKGNILERFSAQQFPDLHSELNLSSLELGDSALYFCASSVVKNTEAFFGQGTRLTVV.